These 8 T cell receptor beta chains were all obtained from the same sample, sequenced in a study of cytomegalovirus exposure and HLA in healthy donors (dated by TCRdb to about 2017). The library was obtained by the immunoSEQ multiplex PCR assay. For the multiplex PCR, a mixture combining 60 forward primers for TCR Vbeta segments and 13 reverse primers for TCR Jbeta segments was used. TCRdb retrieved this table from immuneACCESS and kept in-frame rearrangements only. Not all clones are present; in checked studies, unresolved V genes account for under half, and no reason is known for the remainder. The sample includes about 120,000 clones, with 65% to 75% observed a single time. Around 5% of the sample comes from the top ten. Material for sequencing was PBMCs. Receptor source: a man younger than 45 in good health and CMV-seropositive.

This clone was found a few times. CDR3 coding DNA: TGTGCCAGTAGGGGGGGAGGAGCGGGGGGCCGGGACAATGAGCAGTTCTTC. It specifies CASRGGGAGGRDNEQFF. This rearrangement joins TRBV19 to TRBJ2-1, with TRBD2 identical over 9 bases. Germline assignment: CDR1 LNHDA and CDR2 SQIVND (reference sequence). CDR3 length: 17 residues. Trimming took 6 bases from V and 5 from J; bases not matched to a gene: 14.

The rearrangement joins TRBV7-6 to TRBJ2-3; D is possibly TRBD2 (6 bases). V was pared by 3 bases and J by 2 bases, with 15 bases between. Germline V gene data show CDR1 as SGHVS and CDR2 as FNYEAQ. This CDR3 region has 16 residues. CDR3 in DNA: TGTGCCAGCAGCTTGGAGCGGGTCCCTGCCACAGATACGCAGTATTTT. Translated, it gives CASSLERVPATDTQYF.

The CDR3 sequence is CASSVQGNYEQYF. The CDR3 coding sequence is TGTGCCAGCAGTGTCCAGGGGAATTACGAGCAGTACTTC. The V and J genes are TRBV6-1 and TRBJ2-7, with D tentatively TRBD1 (6 bases). The V gene's germline CDR1 is MNHNS and CDR2 SASEGT. The V end was cut by 4 bases, the J end by 4 bases, with 11 bases between. The CDR3 loop spans 13 amino acids.

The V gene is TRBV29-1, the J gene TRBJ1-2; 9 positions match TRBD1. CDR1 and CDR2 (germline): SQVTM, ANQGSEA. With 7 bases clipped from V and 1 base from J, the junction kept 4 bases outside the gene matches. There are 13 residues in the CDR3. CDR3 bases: TGCAGCGCAGGGGGACAGGGTAACTATGGCTACACCTTC. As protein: CSAGGQGNYGYTF.

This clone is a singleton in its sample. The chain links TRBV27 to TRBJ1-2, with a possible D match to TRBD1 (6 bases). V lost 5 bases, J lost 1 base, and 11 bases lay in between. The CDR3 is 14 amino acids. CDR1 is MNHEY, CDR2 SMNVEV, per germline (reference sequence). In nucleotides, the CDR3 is TGTGCCAGCAGTCCCATGGACAGTAACTATGGCTACACCTTC. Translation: CASSPMDSNYGYTF.

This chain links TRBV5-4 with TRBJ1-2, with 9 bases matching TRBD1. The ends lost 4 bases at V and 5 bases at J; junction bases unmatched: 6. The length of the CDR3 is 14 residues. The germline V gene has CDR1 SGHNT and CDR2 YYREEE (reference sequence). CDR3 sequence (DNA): TGTGCCAGCAGCCCCGGGACAGGGTTTTATGGCTACACCTTC. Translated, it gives CASSPGTGFYGYTF.

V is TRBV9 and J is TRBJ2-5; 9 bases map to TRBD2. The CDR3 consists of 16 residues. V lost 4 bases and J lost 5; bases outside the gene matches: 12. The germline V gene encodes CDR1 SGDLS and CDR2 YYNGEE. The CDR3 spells CASSPQSSGGPETQYF. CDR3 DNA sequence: TGTGCCAGCAGCCCCCAAAGCAGCGGGGGGCCGGAGACCCAGTACTTC.

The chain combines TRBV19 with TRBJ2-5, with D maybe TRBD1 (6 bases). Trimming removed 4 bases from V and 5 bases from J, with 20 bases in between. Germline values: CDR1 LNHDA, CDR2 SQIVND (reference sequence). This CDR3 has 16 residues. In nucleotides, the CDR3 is TGTGCCAGTAGTAGGGGGCTAGGCGAGGACGTTGAGACCCAGTACTTC. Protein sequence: CASSRGLGEDVETQYF.